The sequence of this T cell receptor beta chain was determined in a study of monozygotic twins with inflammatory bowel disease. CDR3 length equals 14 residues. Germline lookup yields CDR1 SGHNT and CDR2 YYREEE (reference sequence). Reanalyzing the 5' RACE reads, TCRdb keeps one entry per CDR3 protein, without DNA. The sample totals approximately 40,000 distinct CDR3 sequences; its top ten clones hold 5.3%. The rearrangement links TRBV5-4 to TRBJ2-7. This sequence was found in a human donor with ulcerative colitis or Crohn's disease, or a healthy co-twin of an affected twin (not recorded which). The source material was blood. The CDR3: CASKSEGGPYEQYF.